The text below deals with one T cell receptor (beta chain). This sample is part of a study of blood T cell repertoires in COVID-19. As processed by the authors: From reference gene primer amplification, estimates of nucleated cell counts were derived. Repertoires were generated with immunoSEQ multiplex PCR, while TCRdb's copy carries only in-frame clones and drops some. Clone size and V and J calls were adopted from that table, with D and trimming inferred from the DNA. This table holds around 330,000 clones, about 92% found once. Everyone who took part was roughly 18 to 89 years old, and they came from 20 to 25 US areas. Cohort 3 recovered donors had two negative PCRs, clearance, or symptom resolution. Sequencing input: PBMCs or T cells enriched from blood (not recorded which). The sequence was collected from a man in his 60s who had recovered from COVID-19.

This CDR3 is CASRDGLNEKLFF. CDR3 in DNA: TGTGCCAGTAGGGACGGACTAAATGAAAAACTGTTTTTT. The V call is TRBV19, the J call TRBJ1-4; no firm D call. The CDR3 covers 13 residues. Trimming cost V 6 bases and J 5 bases, with 10 bases left between them. Germline loops: CDR1 LNHDA, CDR2 SQIVND (reference sequence).